This TCR beta chain was sequenced in a study of T cell changes during pregnancy in multiple sclerosis. The CDR3 contains 19 residues. In germline, CDR1 is SGHNT, CDR2 YENEEA. The trim removed 2 bases at V and 0 bases at J, leaving 12 bases unmatched. Some clones are missing from TCRdb's copy, which holds only in-frame ones; the method was immunoSEQ multiplex PCR. Here the sample spans about 59,000 clones, about 94% being singletons. This specimen was CD4+ T cells from peripheral blood mononuclear cells, taken before pregnancy. This receptor was taken from a female donor with multiple sclerosis, enrolled in a pregnancy study. The chain is built from TRBV11-3 and TRBJ2-7; 11 bases fit TRBD2. The CDR3 DNA is TGTGCCAGCAGCTTACATGAGTGGGGGACTAGCGGAGTCTCCTACGAGCAGTACTTC. Its protein product is CASSLHEWGTSGVSYEQYF.